The clone carrying this TCR beta chain was found many times. The time point: newly diagnosed GD, antithyroid drugs for less than 3 months. Following extraction of RNA from PBMCs, that RNA was used to make the TCR library. To make TCR beta libraries, researchers used iRepertoire HTBI primers and Arm-PCR of CDR3 regions. From the multiplex PCR reads, TCRdb called clonotypes with MiXCR, one entry per CDR3 protein. The sample lists around 460,000 distinct CDR3 sequences, 12% to 15% occurring once. This record belongs to a study of regulatory T cells in long-lasting Graves disease. This CDR3 region has 16 residues. Trimming shortened V by 2 bases and J by 4 bases, and 15 bases separated the two germline ends. CDR1 and CDR2 from the germline V gene are SGHRS and YFSETQ. The sample also formed part of further work on T cells in Graves' hyperthyroidism and ophthalmopathy.

Sample: peripheral blood mononuclear cells (PBMCs), taken at new diagnosis, from a patient treated with antithyroid drugs. This sequence joins TRBV5-1 and TRBJ2-2; D possibly uses TRBD1 or TRBD2 (5 bases each). This TCR was recovered from a woman between 50 and 59 years old with Graves disease. As DNA, the CDR3 is TGCGCCAGCAGCTTTGAGGGGTTGACGGGCACCGGGGAGCTGTTTTTT. Translating it yields CASSFEGLTGTGELFF.